The table lists the clone carrying this T cell receptor beta chain with a few counts. Its target is not known. These data belong to a study of cytomegalovirus exposure and HLA in healthy donors. Study results and caveats: Another analysis was done later, and it associated more than 15,000 TCR beta sequences with HLA alleles at 0.05 false discovery rate. Analysis was carried out at a later point, and it linked a missense DCLRE1C variant to TCR beta V- and J-gene trimming. TCR beta V segments were, for the most part, productive about 87% or about 30% of the time in an earlier analysis.

CDR1 and CDR2 from the germline V gene are MDHEN and SYDVKM. The CDR3 contains 15 residues. V was shortened by 6 bases and J by 5 bases, with 19 bases between the two germline ends. The primer mix had 60 Vbeta and 13 Jbeta primers. Profiling relied on immunoSEQ multiplex PCR, and the TCRdb table lists in-frame clones only, not all of them. The table lists fewer than 150,000 clones, approximately 84% of them singletons, with under 0.3% in the top ten. Although they were nominally healthy when sampled, donors likely had unrecorded immune exposures. This receptor was identified in a man aged 50 to 59 in good health and CMV-seronegative. This chain links TRBV28 with TRBJ1-1; D possibly corresponds to TRBD1 (6 bases). Sequenced sample: PBMCs. In nucleotides, the CDR3 is TGTGCCAGCAGCGATGCCTCGGGCAGGGGTACTGAAGCTTTCTTT. Translated, it gives CASSDASGRGTEAFF.